These 3 T cell receptor beta chains share one sample of origin, sequenced in a study of cytomegalovirus exposure and HLA in healthy donors. The PCR ran on 60 Vbeta and 13 Jbeta primers. Clones were read by immunoSEQ multiplex PCR, and TCRdb kept only the in-frame ones, dropping some. The sample has fewer than 120,000 clones, around 87% seen once. Source material: PBMCs. The receptors derive from a man in his forties in good health and CMV-seronegative.

This sequence joins TRBV5-1 and TRBJ1-4, with 10 bases lining up with TRBD1. J gave up 6 bases and V 6 bases, and 8 bases lay outside the gene matches. This CDR3 has 15 amino acids. Germline CDR1 reads SGHRS; CDR2 reads YFSETQ. The CDR3 bases are TGCGCCAGCACCCTGAGAGGGACAGGGGATGAAAAACTGTTTTTT. Its protein is CASTLRGTGDEKLFF.

This clone was seen a few times. This chain joins TRBV5-4 and TRBJ1-4; 8 positions match TRBD1. The CDR3 sequence is 14 residues long. Germline V gene sequence: CDR1 SGHNT, CDR2 YYREEE (reference sequence). Germline trimming cut 1 base from V and 8 bases from J; bases unmatched to any gene: 4. CDR3 in amino acids: CASSLTGGREKLFF. CDR3 nucleotides: TGTGCCAGCAGCTTGACAGGGGGACGGGAAAAACTGTTTTTT.

The rearrangement links TRBV7-6 to TRBJ2-3, with D possibly matching TRBD2 (7 bases). Germline loops: CDR1 SGHVS, CDR2 FNYEAQ. V gave up 7 bases and J gave up 2 bases, with 22 bases separating them. The CDR3 loop spans 17 amino acids. The CDR3 spells CASTIKGGASFTDTQYF. The CDR3 nucleotides are TGTGCCAGCACCATAAAGGGGGGGGCGAGTTTCACAGATACGCAGTATTTT.